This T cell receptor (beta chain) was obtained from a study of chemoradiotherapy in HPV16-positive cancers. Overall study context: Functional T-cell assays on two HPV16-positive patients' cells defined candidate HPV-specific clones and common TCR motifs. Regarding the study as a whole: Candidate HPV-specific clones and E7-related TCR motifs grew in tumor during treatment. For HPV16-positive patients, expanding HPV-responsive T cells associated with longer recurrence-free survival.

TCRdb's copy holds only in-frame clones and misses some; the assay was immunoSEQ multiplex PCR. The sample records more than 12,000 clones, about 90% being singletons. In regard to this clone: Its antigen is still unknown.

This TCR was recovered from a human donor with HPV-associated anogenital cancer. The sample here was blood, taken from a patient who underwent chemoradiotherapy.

The chain's CDR3 is CASSIAAGELFF. The CDR3 DNA follows: TGTGCCAGCAGCATCGCCGCCGGGGAGCTGTTTTTT. The genes are TRBV6-6 and TRBJ2-2; D not resolved. The germline V gene encodes CDR1 MNHNY and CDR2 SVGAGI (reference sequence). V was shortened by 6 bases and J by 6 bases, with 8 bases between the two germline ends. The CDR3 consists of 12 residues.